Sequencing of this T cell receptor (beta chain) was carried out in a study of T cell repertoires in cytomegalovirus infection. TCRdb processed the reads anew with MiXCR; each CDR3 protein has one entry. The sample has roughly 860,000 distinct CDR3 sequences; less than 35% are singletons. Turning to this clonotype: The antigen remains undetermined.

The length of the CDR3 is 16 residues. V shed 3 bases and J shed 4 bases, with 18 bases lying between them. The V gene's germline CDR1 is LGHNT and CDR2 FRNRAP. Specimen: cultured CD8+ T cells from PBMCs, collected from culture after CMV antigen stimulation. The TCR sequence derives from a human donor in good health (CMV status not recorded). Some clones in this sample may be carry-over from other donors' samples. This sequence joins TRBV12-5 and TRBJ1-2; no clear D. CDR3 sequence reads: CASGFQGRVGSYGYTF. In DNA, the CDR3 is TGTGCTAGTGGTTTCCAAGGGAGGGTCGGGAGCTATGGCTACACCTTC.